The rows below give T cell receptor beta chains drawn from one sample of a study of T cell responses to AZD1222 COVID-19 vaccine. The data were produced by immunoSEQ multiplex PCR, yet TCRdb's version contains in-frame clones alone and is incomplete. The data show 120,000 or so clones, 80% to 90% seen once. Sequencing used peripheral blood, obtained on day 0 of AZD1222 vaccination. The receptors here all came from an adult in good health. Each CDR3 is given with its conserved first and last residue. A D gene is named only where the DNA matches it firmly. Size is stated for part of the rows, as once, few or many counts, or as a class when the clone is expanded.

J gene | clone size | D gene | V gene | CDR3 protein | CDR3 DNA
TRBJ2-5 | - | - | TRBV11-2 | CASSLGQEGLGTQYF | TGTGCCAGCAGCTTAGGCCAGGAGGGGCTGGGGACCCAGTACTTC
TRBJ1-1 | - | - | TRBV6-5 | CASSYSRWNTEAFF | TGTGCCAGCAGTTACTCGAGGTGGAACACTGAAGCTTTCTTT
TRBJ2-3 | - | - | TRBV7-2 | CASSRPYRTDTQYF | TGTGCCAGCAGTCGCCCCTACAGAACAGATACGCAGTATTTT
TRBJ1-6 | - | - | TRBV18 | CASSPLGDSGNSPLHF | TGTGCCAGCTCACCTCTCGGCGATTCGGGTAATTCACCCCTCCACTTT
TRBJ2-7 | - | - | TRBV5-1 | CASSLGGISYEQYF | TGCGCCAGCAGCTTGGGGGGGATTTCCTACGAGCAGTACTTC
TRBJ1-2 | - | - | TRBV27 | CASSLVTGSDGYTF | TGTGCCAGCAGTTTGGTCACAGGGTCGGATGGCTACACCTTC
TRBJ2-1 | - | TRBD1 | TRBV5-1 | CASSITGTGNEQFF | TGCGCCAGCAGCATAACCGGGACAGGGAATGAGCAGTTCTTC
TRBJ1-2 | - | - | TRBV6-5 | CASRFGGESNYGYTF | TGTGCCAGCAGATTCGGTGGGGAGTCTAACTATGGCTACACCTTC
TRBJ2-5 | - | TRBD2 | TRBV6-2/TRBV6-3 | CASSYPPGLAGETQYF | TGTGCCAGCAGTTACCCACCGGGACTAGCGGGAGAGACCCAGTACTTC
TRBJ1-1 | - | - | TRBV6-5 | CASSYSARGAGTEAFF | TGTGCCAGCAGTTACTCCGCCAGAGGGGCTGGCACTGAAGCTTTCTTT
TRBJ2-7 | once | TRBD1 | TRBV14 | CASSPDRGYEQYF | TGTGCCAGCAGCCCCGACAGGGGCTACGAGCAGTACTTC
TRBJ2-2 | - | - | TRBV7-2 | CASSSRQVAGELFF | TGTGCCAGCAGCTCGAGACAGGTGGCCGGGGAGCTGTTTTTT
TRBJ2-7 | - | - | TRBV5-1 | CASSRDNRYEQYF | TGCGCCAGCAGCCGGGACAACCGCTACGAGCAGTACTTC
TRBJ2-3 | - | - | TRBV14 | CASSQDMNSRDFTDTQYF | TGTGCCAGCAGCCAAGATATGAACAGTCGCGATTTCACAGATACGCAGTATTTT
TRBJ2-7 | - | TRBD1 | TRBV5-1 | CASSPTGANYEQYF | TGCGCCAGCAGCCCGACAGGGGCGAACTACGAGCAGTACTTC
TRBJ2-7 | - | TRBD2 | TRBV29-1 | CSVGAGTEEQYF | TGCAGCGTTGGAGCGGGGACGGAGGAGCAGTACTTC
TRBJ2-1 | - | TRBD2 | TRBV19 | CASSALAGMNNEQFF | TGTGCCAGTAGCGCTCTAGCGGGGATGAACAATGAGCAGTTCTTC
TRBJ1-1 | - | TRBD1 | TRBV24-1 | CATSGGQGAFF | TGTGCCACCAGTGGGGGACAGGGAGCTTTCTTT
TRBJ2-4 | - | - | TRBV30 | CAWSESANIQYF | TGTGCCTGGAGCGAAAGCGCGAACATTCAGTACTTC
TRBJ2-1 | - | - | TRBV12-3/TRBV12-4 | CASSFGEGGEQFF | TGTGCCAGCAGTTTTGGCGAGGGAGGTGAGCAGTTCTTC
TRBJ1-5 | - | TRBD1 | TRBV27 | CASFKDRIIPRNQPQHF | TGTGCCAGCTTCAAGGACAGGATTATACCCCGCAATCAGCCCCAGCATTTT
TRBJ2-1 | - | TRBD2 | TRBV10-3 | CAIASGRGDEQFF | TGTGCCATCGCTAGCGGGAGAGGCGATGAGCAGTTCTTC
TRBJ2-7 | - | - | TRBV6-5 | CASSRTSTSYEQYF | TGTGCCAGCAGCCGGACAAGTACAAGCTACGAGCAGTACTTC
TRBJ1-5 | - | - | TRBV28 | CASSLVRPESNQPQHF | TGTGCCAGCAGTTTGGTTCGGCCAGAGAGCAATCAGCCCCAGCATTTT
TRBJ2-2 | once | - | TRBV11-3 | CASSLGVGELFF | TGTGCCAGCAGCTTAGGAGTTGGGGAGCTGTTTTTT
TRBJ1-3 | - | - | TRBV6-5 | CASSSDASSGNTIYF | TGTGCCAGCAGTTCGGACGCAAGCTCTGGAAACACCATATATTTT
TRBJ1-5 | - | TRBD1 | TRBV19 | CASTGTGHQSNQPQHF | TGTGCCAGTACCGGGACAGGACACCAAAGCAATCAGCCCCAGCATTTT
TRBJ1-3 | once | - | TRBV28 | CATTRRSNSGNTIYF | TGTGCCACTACCCGCCGGTCCAACTCTGGAAACACCATATATTTT
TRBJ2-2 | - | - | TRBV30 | CAWSPSGLPNTGELFF | TGTGCCTGGAGTCCCTCCGGATTACCGAACACCGGGGAGCTGTTTTTT